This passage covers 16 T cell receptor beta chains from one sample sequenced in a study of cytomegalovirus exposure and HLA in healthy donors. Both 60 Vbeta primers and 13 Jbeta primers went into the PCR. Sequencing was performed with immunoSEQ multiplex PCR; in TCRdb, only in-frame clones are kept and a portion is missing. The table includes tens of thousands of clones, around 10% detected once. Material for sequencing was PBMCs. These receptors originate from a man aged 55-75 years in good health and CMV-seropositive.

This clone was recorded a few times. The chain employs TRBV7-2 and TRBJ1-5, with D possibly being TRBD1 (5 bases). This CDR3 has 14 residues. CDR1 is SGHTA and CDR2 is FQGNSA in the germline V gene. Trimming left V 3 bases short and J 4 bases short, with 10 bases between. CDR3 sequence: CASSFRTMNQPQHF. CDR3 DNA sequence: TGTGCCAGCAGCTTTAGGACAATGAATCAGCCCCAGCATTTT.

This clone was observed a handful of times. CDR3 bases: TGTGCCAGCAGCTTAGAGGTCAGGAGGACCTTCAGCAATCAGCCCCAGCATTTT. This translates into CASSLEVRRTFSNQPQHF. The rearrangement uses TRBV7-8 and TRBJ1-5; D is undetermined. Germline V gives CDR1 SGHVS, CDR2 FQNEAQ. The germline V and J ends were trimmed by 1 base and 1 base, with 17 bases remaining between them. This CDR3 spans 18 amino acids.

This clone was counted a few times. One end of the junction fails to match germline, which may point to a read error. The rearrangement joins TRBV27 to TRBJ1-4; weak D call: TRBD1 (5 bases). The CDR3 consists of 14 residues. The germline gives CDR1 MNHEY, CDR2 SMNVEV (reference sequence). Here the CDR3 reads CASSLGLTKEKLFF. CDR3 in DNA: TGTGCCAGCAGTTTGGGGCTTACTAAGGAAAAACTGTTTTTT.

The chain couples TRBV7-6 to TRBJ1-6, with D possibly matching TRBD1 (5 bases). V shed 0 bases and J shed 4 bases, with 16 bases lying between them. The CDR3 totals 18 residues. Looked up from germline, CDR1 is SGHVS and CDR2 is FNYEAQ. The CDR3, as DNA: TGTGCCAGCAGCTTAGCAAGCGGGGGGTCTTTGTATAATTCACCCCTCCACTTT. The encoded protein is CASSLASGGSLYNSPLHF. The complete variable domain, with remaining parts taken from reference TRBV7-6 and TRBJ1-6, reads GAGVSQSPRYKVTKRGQDVALRCDPISGHVSLYWYRQALGQGPEFLTYFNYEAQQDKSGLPNDRFSAERPEGSISTLTIQRTEQRDSAMYRCASSLASGGSLYNSPLHFGNGTRLTVT.

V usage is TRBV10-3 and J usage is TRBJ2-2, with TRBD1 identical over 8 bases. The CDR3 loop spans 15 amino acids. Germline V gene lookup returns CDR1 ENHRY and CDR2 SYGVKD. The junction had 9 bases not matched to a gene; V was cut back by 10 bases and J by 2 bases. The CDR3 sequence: CASRSGTGNTGELFF. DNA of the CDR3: TGTGCCAGCAGATCCGGGACAGGAAACACCGGGGAGCTGTTTTTT.

The CDR3 is CASSLGAGYNEQFF. The CDR3 coding sequence is TGTGCCAGCAGCTTAGGGGCAGGGTACAATGAGCAGTTCTTC. The V and J genes are TRBV11-3 and TRBJ2-1; maybe TRBD1 (5 bases). The CDR3 is 14 amino acids. Germline V gene lookup returns CDR1 SGHNT and CDR2 YENEEA. Trimming removed 1 base at V and 4 bases at J, with 8 bases between.

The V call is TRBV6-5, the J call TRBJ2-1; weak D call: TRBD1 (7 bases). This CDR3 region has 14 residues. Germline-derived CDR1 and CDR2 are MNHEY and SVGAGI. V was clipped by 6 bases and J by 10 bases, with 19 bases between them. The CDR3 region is CASSHGGQSREQFF. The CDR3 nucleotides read TGTGCCAGCAGCCACGGGGGACAGAGTCGGGAGCAGTTCTTC.

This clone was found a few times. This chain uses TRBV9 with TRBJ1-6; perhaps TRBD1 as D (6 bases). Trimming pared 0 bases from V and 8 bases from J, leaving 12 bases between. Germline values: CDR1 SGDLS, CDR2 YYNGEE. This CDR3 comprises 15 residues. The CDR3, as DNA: TGTGCCAGCAGCGTAGGCGGAGGGGGGGATTCACCCCTCCACTTT. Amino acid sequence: CASSVGGGGDSPLHF.

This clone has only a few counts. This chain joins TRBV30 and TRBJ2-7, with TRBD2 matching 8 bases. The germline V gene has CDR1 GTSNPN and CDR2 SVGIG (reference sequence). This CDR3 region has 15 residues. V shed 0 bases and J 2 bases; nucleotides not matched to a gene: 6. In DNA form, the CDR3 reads TGTGCCTGGAGTGTTCTGTGGCGGGGGGCCTACGAGCAGTACGTC. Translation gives CAWSVLWRGAYEQYV.

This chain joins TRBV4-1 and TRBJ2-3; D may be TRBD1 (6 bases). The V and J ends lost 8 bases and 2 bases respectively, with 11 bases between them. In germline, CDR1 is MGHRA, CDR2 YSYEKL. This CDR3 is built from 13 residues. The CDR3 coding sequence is TGCGCCAGCGGCCCAGGGGCCACAGATACGCAGTATTTT. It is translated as CASGPGATDTQYF.

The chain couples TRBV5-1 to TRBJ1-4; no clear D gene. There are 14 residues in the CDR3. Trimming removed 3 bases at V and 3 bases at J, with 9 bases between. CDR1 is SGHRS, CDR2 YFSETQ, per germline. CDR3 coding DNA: TGCGCCAGCAGCTCGGGAGGAGCTAATGAAAAACTGTTTTTT. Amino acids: CASSSGGANEKLFF. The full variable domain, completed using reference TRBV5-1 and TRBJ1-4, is KAGVTQTPRYLIKTRGQQVTLSCSPISGHRSVSWYQQTPGQGLQFLFEYFSETQRNKGNFPGRFSGRQFSNSRSEMNVSTLELGDSALYLCASSSGGANEKLFFGSGTQLSVL.

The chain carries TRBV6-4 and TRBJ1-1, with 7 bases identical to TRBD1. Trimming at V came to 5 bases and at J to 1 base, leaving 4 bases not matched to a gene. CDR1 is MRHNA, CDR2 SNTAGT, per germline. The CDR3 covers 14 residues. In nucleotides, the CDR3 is TGTGCCAGCAGTCCTGGACAGGCGAACACTGAAGCTTTCTTT. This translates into CASSPGQANTEAFF.

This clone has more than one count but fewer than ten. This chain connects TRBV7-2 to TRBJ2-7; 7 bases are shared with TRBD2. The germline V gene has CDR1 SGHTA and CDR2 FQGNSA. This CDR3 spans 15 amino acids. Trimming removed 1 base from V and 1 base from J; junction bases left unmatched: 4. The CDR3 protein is CASSLVAGQSYEQYF. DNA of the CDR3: TGTGCCAGCAGCTTAGTAGCGGGCCAATCCTACGAGCAGTACTTC.

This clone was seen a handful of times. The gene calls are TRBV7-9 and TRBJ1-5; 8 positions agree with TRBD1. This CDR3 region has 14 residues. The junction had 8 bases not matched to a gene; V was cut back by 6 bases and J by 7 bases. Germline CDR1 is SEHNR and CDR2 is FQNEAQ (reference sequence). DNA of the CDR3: TGTGCCAGCAGGATGACAGGGGAGGACCAGCCCCAGCATTTT. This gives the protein CASRMTGEDQPQHF. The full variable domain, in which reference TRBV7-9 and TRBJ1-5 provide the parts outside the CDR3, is DTGVSQNPRHKITKRGQNVTFRCDPISEHNRLYWYRQTLGQGPEFLTYFQNEAQLEKSRLLSDRFSAERPKGSFSTLEIQRTEQGDSAMYLCASRMTGEDQPQHFGDGTRLSIL.

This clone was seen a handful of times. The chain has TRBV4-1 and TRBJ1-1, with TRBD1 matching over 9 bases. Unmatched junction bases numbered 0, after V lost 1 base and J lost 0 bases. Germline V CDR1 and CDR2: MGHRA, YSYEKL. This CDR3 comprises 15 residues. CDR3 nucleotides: TGCGCCAGCAGCCAAGGACAGGGGGTGAACACTGAAGCTTTCTTT. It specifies CASSQGQGVNTEAFF.

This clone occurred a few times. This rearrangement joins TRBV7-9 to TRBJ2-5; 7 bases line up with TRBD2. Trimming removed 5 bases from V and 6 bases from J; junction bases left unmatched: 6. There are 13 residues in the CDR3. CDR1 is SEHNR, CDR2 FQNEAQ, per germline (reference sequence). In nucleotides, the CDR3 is TGTGCCAGCAGCCCGGGAGGCCCCAAGACCCAGTACTTC. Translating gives CASSPGGPKTQYF.